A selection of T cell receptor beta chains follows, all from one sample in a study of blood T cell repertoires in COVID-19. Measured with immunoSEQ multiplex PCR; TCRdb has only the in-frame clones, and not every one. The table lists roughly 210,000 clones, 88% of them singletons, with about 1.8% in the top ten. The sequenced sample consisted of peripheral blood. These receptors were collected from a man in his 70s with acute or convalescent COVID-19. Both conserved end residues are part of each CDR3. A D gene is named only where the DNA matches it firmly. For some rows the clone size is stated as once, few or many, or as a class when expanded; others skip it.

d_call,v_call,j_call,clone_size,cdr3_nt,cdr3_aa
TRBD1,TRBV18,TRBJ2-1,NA,TGTGCCAGCTCTCCGGGACAGGGGGCTTCGAATGAGCAGTTCTTC,CASSPGQGASNEQFF
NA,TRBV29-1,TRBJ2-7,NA,TGCAGCGTAGCTCTAAGCTACGAGCAGTACTTC,CSVALSYEQYF
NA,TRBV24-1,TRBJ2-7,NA,TGTGCCACCAGTGATCCAGCAAGGGGTTCCTACGAGCAGTACTTC,CATSDPARGSYEQYF
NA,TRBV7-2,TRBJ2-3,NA,TGTGCCAGCAGCTTAGTAACAGGGAGGGCAGATACGCAGTATTTT,CASSLVTGRADTQYF
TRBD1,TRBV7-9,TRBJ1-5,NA,TGTGCCAGCAGCTTAGGTACAGGGGATCAGCCCCAGCATTTT,CASSLGTGDQPQHF
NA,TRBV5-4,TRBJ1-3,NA,TGTGCCAGCAGCTTTGGGGGGACCAGCTCTGGAAACACCATATATTTT,CASSFGGTSSGNTIYF
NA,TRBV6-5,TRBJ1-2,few,TGTGCCAGCAGGCCCGTGCGGGTTGGAGGGGGCTACACCTTC,CASRPVRVGGGYTF
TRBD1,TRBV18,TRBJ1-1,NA,TGTGCCAGCTCACCTACCGGGACAGGGGGTACTGAAGCTTTCTTT,CASSPTGTGGTEAFF
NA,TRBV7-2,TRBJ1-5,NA,TGTGCCAGCAGCTTTGACAGGAATCAGCCCCAGCATTTT,CASSFDRNQPQHF
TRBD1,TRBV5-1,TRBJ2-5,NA,TGCGCCAGCAGCTTGGGCGGAACAGGGGGCGCAGAGACCCAGTACTTC,CASSLGGTGGAETQYF
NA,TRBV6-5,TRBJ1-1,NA,TGTGCCAGCAGAAGACAGCGGAACACTGAAGCTTTCTTT,CASRRQRNTEAFF
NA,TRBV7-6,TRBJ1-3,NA,TGTGCCAGCAGCCGTGATAGGGGCTCTGGAAACACCATATATTTT,CASSRDRGSGNTIYF
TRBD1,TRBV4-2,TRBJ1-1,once,TGTGCCAGCAGACCTGACAGGGGGAGAATGAACACTGAAGCTTTCTTT,CASRPDRGRMNTEAFF
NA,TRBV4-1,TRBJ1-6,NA,TGCGCCAGCAGCCAAGATCCCCCGTCGGGGTATAATTCACCCCTCCACTTT,CASSQDPPSGYNSPLHF
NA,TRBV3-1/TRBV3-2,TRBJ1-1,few,TGTGCCAGCAGCCAAGAAGGACAGAAGAACACTGAAGCTTTCTTT,CASSQEGQKNTEAFF
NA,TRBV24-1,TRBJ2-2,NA,TGTGCCACCAGTGGACCCCAGGGTACGGCCGGGGAGCTGTTTTTT,CATSGPQGTAGELFF
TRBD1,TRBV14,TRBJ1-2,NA,TGTGCCAGCAGCCAAGTACAGGGGTATTCCGGCTACACCTTC,CASSQVQGYSGYTF
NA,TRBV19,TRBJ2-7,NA,TGTGCCAGTAGTATATTTCCACAGGGTAGGAACGAGCAGTACTTC,CASSIFPQGRNEQYF
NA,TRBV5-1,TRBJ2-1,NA,TGCGCCAGCAGCTTGGGGTTCCCAGGGTCCGGCAGCAATGAGCAGTTCTTC,CASSLGFPGSGSNEQFF
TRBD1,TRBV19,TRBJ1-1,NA,TGTGCCAGTACCCTAGGAACGGGACAGCCGAACACTGAAGCTTTCTTT,CASTLGTGQPNTEAFF
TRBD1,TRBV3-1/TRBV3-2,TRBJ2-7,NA,TGTGCCAGCAGCCACCCCCCGAAAGGGGGCAAGCAGTACTTC,CASSHPPKGGKQYF
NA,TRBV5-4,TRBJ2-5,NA,TGTGCCAGCAGCACGGACAGACAAGAGACCCAGTACTTC,CASSTDRQETQYF
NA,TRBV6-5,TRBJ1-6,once,TGTGCCAGCAAGAGGGAACGTTCACCCCTCCACTTT,CASKRERSPLHF
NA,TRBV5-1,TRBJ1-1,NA,TGCGCCAGCACAGAGTGGTCGGGGAACACTGAAGCTTTCTTT,CASTEWSGNTEAFF
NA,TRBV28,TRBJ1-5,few,TGTGCCAGCAGGGCAGGGGAGACAGGACAGCCCCAGCATTTT,CASRAGETGQPQHF
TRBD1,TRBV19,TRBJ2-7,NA,TGTGCCAGTAGTCCGTCCCGGGACAGGGCCTACGAGCAGTACTTC,CASSPSRDRAYEQYF
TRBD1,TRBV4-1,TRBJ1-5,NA,TGCGCCAGCAGCCGCGACACAGGGGGTCTTCAGCCCCAGCATTTT,CASSRDTGGLQPQHF
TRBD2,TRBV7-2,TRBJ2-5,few,TGTGCCAGCATGGGGATAGCGGGACTTCAAGAGACCCAGTACTTC,CASMGIAGLQETQYF
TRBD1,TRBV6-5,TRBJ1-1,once,TGTGCCAGCAGTTGGACAGGGGCTCTGAACACTGAAGCTTTCTTT,CASSWTGALNTEAFF
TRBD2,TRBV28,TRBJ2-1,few,TGTGCCAGCAAGGGCGGGGGGTCATACAATGAGCAGTTCTTC,CASKGGGSYNEQFF
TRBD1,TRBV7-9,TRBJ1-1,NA,TGTGCCAGCAGCTTAGCGCGGACAGGGAACACTGAAGCTTTCTTT,CASSLARTGNTEAFF